This record looks at one T cell receptor (beta chain) sequence and its context. Its target antigen remains unknown. The CDR3 is cut off 3 residues early in the read; its end comes from the germline J gene. The CDR3 measures 15 amino acids from cysteine to phenylalanine. Only the CDR3 bases that were read are kept: 36 of them, in frame from base 1. Per the germline V gene, SGHAT is the CDR1 and FQNNGV is the CDR2. V is trimmed back by 1 base and J by 1 base, and the junction contains 1 base that no gene match accounts for. The data derive from a study of T cells in women clearing cervical HPV infection (dated by TCRdb to between 2018 and 2020). Turning to the overall study: Cases were roughly 23 women with histologically confirmed HPV16-related CIN3 or worse, including a couple of invasive cancers. Controls were some 26 women whose single incident HPV16 infection cleared within 12 months without precancer or cancer developing. Blood from cases was drawn at the visit where the lesion was first identified, while blood from controls was drawn once the infection was no longer detected. Among cases, blood sampling came a median of nearly 150 days after lesion detection, with an interquartile range of about 85 to 230 days. HLA typing was available for only a few women, so HLA type could not be excluded as a confounder. Nested within Costa Rica's Guanacaste HPV Natural History Study, an exploratory proof-of-principle case-control study compared TCR repertoires across cervical HPV16 outcomes. Cases were matched to controls by age within five years and by the year the sample was collected. Median age was roughly 33 years in cases versus around 40 in controls, and baseline characteristics did not differ significantly. In the parent cohort, some 10,000 women aged 18 or older were enrolled in Guanacaste, Costa Rica, during about 1992 to 1994 and were followed for roughly 7 years. Five blinded duplicates per group were added as quality controls, giving some 60 samples: some 50 participants and roughly ten replicates. Study-wide conclusions, independent of this receptor: Because the number of T cells per sample was unknown, the richness differences could reflect varying T-cell content rather than repertoire biology. Cases were distinguished from controls with an estimated AUC of 0.7 to 0.85 by random forest classifiers combining richness and V gene abundances. TCR repertoire richness was significantly higher in CIN3+ cases than in controls across sequencing depths, while evenness did not differ. The cross-sectional design could not show whether associations preceded infection or resulted from it; effector/memory subsets and HPV-specific T cells were not isolated. Lower TRBV6-7 relative abundance was observed in cases than in controls (around 0.1% versus 0.15%; Bonferroni P = 0.0008).

Every participant had a single incident cervical HPV16 infection, and women with prevalent HPV16 infections were excluded. Cervical HPV DNA was detected with MY09/MY11 PCR, and genotyping was done with dot-blot hybridization. More than 14 mL of heparinized blood was centrifuged, after which the buffy coat was aliquoted, frozen at -30 degrees C, and then stored at -80 degrees C. Genomic DNA was extracted from buffy coat specimens using QIAGEN kits. Using the immunoSEQ assay, multiplex PCR amplified TCR beta CDR3 regions from an average of roughly 1,200 ng of genomic DNA per sample. Primer bias was corrected in the assay by using a complete synthetic TCR repertoire to establish an amplification baseline. Amplicons were sequenced on the Illumina platform. The paper's processing steps were these. Sequences were error-corrected by clustering with frequency ratios and a modified nearest-neighbor algorithm and were then analyzed in the immunoSEQ Analyzer with IMGT gene definitions. At each rarefaction depth, TCR richness and evenness were averaged over 20 rarefaction repeats, and samples with fewer sequences than the depth were excluded. Wilcoxon rank sum tests with FDR correction were used to compare relative abundances of V, D and J genes between the groups. Blinded duplicates gave an intraclass correlation of 95.6% for TCR richness and an average of around 83% across over 65 gene segments. TCRdb re-hosts the immuneACCESS table, in-frame sequences only. Its copies lack some clones; in the studies checked, an unresolved V gene accounts for under half of them, and the cause for the rest is not known. The V and J calls and clone size come from that table; D and trimming were worked out from the DNA. The sample's table lists a count of over 30,000 clones. The biggest ten clones account for around 1.7% of the sample.

In this chain, TRBV11-2 is recombined with TRBJ2-1, and 7 junction bases match TRBD1. Sequencing was carried out using blood buffy coat. The sequence was collected from a woman between 18 and 70 years old with a cervical HPV16 infection that either progressed to CIN3+ or cleared (not recorded which). The sequenced part of the CDR3 DNA is TGTGCCAGCAGCTTAGGACAGGGATCCTACAATGAG. The translation is CASSLGQGSYNE. From start to end, the CDR3 is CASSLGQGSYNEQFF.